This TCR beta chain was sequenced during a study of T-cell memory formation after mild COVID-19. On the study more broadly: TCR clusters largely stayed donor specific.

Trimming removed 0 bases from V and 0 bases from J, with 6 bases in between. This CDR3 contains 14 residues. Germline V gives CDR1 LNHDA, CDR2 SQIVND (reference sequence). This clonotype was found a few times. Its antigen is undetermined. Constant-segment primers served in 5'RACE that generated TCR alpha and TCR beta cDNA libraries bearing sample barcodes and UMIs. TCRdb re-analysed the 5' RACE reads in MiXCR, keeping a single row per CDR3 protein. The sample records around 340,000 distinct CDR3 sequences, over 10% being singletons. Study-wide results and caveats: Clones contracting across day 15 to 85 had a balanced CD4/CD8 profile; later expanding clones leaned CD4+. The study found contracting CD4+ clones mainly in CM and EM and contracting CD8+ clones in EMRA.

The sequencing input was PBMCs or a T cell subset sorted from them (not recorded which). The TCR sequence derives from a man younger than 35 who had mild COVID-19 (a few samples of this study predate the infection). Cell type and time point are not known. The rearrangement joins TRBV19 to TRBJ2-7; D gene unclear. The CDR3 here is CASSIDVFSYEQYV. CDR3 in DNA: TGTGCCAGTAGTATAGACGTCTTCTCCTACGAGCAGTACGTC.